This T cell receptor beta chain was sequenced for a study of cytomegalovirus exposure and HLA in healthy donors. This clone was seen once. Its antigen remains unidentified. Primers included in the PCR were 60 Vbeta and 13 Jbeta primers. Clones were read by immunoSEQ multiplex PCR, and TCRdb kept only the in-frame ones, dropping some. There are 75,000 to 80,000 clones in the sample; around 80% occur only once, and about 1.1% lies in the top ten. Whole-study findings and limits: Rates of TCR association differed by HLA locus in a later analysis, with DRB1 highest and HLA-C lowest.

The V gene end was trimmed by 3 bases and the J gene end by 3 bases; junction bases not matched to a gene: 4. The CDR3 runs to 14 residues. Germline assignment: CDR1 MDHEN and CDR2 SYDVKM. Material: PBMCs. This receptor was taken from a male donor in good health and CMV-seronegative. The chain joins TRBV28 to TRBJ2-7; 8 bases are shared with TRBD1. The CDR3 DNA reads as TGTGCCAGCAGTTTCCCAGGACAGGGCTACGAGCAGTACTTC. Its protein product is CASSFPGQGYEQYF.